These 10 T cell receptor beta chains originate from one sample sequenced in a study of spatial heterogeneity in lung cancer. Study results and limitations: Counts that tracked tumor mutation counts were those of expanded intratumoral alpha and beta TCRs.

Antigens of these TCRs are unknown. Each CDR3 protein gets one entry after TCRdb re-called the 5' RACE reads with MiXCR. The sample consists of about 18,000 distinct CDR3 sequences, around 6.9% of them appearing once. Regarding time point: sample taken at primary tumor resection. Specimen: lung tumor tissue, collected at surgery. The source is a female donor with early-stage non-small cell lung cancer.

In its sample, this clonotype was seen many times. The rearrangement links TRBV9 to TRBJ2-5; D possibly uses TRBD1 or TRBD2 (7 bases each). Trimming removed 1 base from V and 5 bases from J, with 15 bases in between. The length of the CDR3 is 15 residues. In germline, CDR1 is SGDLS, CDR2 YYNGEE. The CDR3 bases are TGTGCCAGCAGCGTATCAGGGGGGGCCCGGGAGACCCAGTACTTC. It codes for CASSVSGGARETQYF.

This clonotype is medium-sized within its sample. The gene calls are TRBV2 and TRBJ1-2; 8 nucleotides align to TRBD1. This CDR3 has 13 residues. The germline gives CDR1 SNHLY, CDR2 FYNNEI. J lost 5 bases, V lost 6 bases, and 5 bases had no gene match. DNA of the CDR3: TGTGCCAGCAGCCCCGGGACAGGATATGGCTACACCTTC. The encoded protein is CASSPGTGYGYTF.

This clonotype has a count of ten or more. This chain links TRBV6-2 or TRBV6-3 with TRBJ2-2, with D uncertain. The V end was cut by 2 bases, the J end by 3 bases, with 4 bases between. The CDR3 extends over 13 amino acids. Germline values: CDR1 MNHEY, CDR2 SVGEGT. The CDR3 here is CASSYRDTGELFF. CDR3 nucleotide sequence: TGTGCCAGCAGTTACAGGGACACCGGGGAGCTGTTTTTT.

In its sample, this clonotype was seen many times. The chain couples TRBV20-1 to TRBJ1-3, with unresolved D. Germline V gene lookup returns CDR1 DFQATT and CDR2 SNEGSKA (reference sequence). There are 14 residues in the CDR3. V gave up 3 bases and J gave up 2 bases, with 11 bases separating them. The DNA for the CDR3 is TGCAGTGCTAGCCAGACGGGCACTGGAAACACCATATATTTT. This sequence encodes CSASQTGTGNTIYF.

Ten or more counts support this clonotype. This sequence joins TRBV5-1 and TRBJ2-2; 8 bases match TRBD2. Germline V CDR1 and CDR2: SGHRS, YFSETQ. The CDR3 loop spans 16 amino acids. The ends lost 4 bases at V and 3 bases at J; junction bases unmatched: 8. The CDR3 region is CASSPGGTGDTGELFF. The CDR3 nucleotides are TGCGCCAGCAGCCCGGGAGGGACGGGGGACACCGGGGAGCTGTTTTTT.

This clonotype was counted a few times. V and J are TRBV5-1 and TRBJ2-3; 9 bases are a match to TRBD1. Germline V gives CDR1 SGHRS, CDR2 YFSETQ. The CDR3 runs to 15 residues. The junction had 5 bases not matched to a gene; V was cut back by 4 bases and J by 2 bases. In nucleotides, the CDR3 is TGCGCCAGCAGCAGAGGACAGGGGAACACAGATACGCAGTATTTT. Its protein product is CASSRGQGNTDTQYF.

This clonotype was counted ten times or more. The rearrangement joins TRBV20-1 to TRBJ2-1, with a possible D match to TRBD2 (6 bases). The CDR3 is made up of 15 amino acids. V lost 0 bases and J 1 base, leaving 10 bases between the germline ends. CDR1 is DFQATT and CDR2 is SNEGSKA in the germline V gene (reference sequence). The CDR3 DNA is TGCAGTGCTAGAGATCCGGGACTTTCCTACAATGAGCAGTTCTTC. Protein: CSARDPGLSYNEQFF.

This clonotype was seen ten or more times. This chain connects TRBV28 to TRBJ1-1; 8 nucleotides line up with TRBD1. V dropped 7 bases and J dropped 5; count of bases not matched to a gene: 6. CDR1 is MDHEN and CDR2 is SYDVKM in the germline V gene. The CDR3 totals 13 residues. This chain's CDR3 is CASIRQGRTEAFF. The CDR3 nucleotides read TGTGCCAGCATCCGACAGGGGAGAACTGAAGCTTTCTTT. The complete variable domain, with remaining parts taken from reference TRBV28 and TRBJ1-1, reads DVKVTQSSRYLVKRTGEKVFLECVQDMDHENMFWYRQDPGLGLRLIYFSYDVKMKEKGDIPEGYSVSREKKERFSLILESASTNQTSMYLCASIRQGRTEAFFGQGTRLTVV.

This clonotype has a count of ten or more. V gene TRBV7-9 combines with J gene TRBJ1-1, with unresolved D. Trimming took 1 base from V and 0 from J, leaving 6 bases between them. The CDR3 runs to 14 residues. Germline V lookup: CDR1 SEHNR, CDR2 FQNEAQ (reference sequence). The CDR3 sequence: CASSLGSMNTEAFF. The DNA for the CDR3 is TGTGCCAGCAGCTTAGGATCGATGAACACTGAAGCTTTCTTT.

By frequency in the sample, this clonotype is medium-sized (0.01 to 0.1%). The J gene is TRBJ1-5, the V gene TRBV28, with D uncertain. The germline V and J ends were trimmed by 3 bases and 2 bases, with 5 bases remaining between them. The CDR3 consists of 13 residues. Germline assignment: CDR1 MDHEN and CDR2 SYDVKM. The CDR3 here is CASSFYGNQPQHF. In DNA form, the CDR3 reads TGTGCCAGCAGTTTTTACGGCAATCAGCCCCAGCATTTT.